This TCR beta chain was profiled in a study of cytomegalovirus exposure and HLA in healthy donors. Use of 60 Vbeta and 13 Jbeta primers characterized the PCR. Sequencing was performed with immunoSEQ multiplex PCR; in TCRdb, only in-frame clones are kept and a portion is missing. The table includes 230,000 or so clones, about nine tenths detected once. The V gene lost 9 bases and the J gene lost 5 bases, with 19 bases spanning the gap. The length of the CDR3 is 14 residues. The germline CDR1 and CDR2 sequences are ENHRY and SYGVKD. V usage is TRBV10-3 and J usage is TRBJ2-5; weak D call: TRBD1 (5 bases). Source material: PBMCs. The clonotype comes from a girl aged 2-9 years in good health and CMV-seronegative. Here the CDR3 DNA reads TGTGCCATTTTTCAGGACATACGGTCCGAGACCCAGTACTTC. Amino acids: CAIFQDIRSETQYF.